This T cell receptor beta chain is drawn from a study of blood T cell repertoires in COVID-19. Deletions cut 1 base from V and 0 bases from J, with 10 bases between. This CDR3 is built from 15 residues. The germline CDR1 and CDR2 sequences are SGHVS and FQNEAQ. Profiling relied on immunoSEQ multiplex PCR, and the TCRdb table lists in-frame clones only, not all of them. This sample has roughly 200,000 clones, with approximately 89% found just once. The J gene is TRBJ2-7, the V gene TRBV7-8, with a weak D call TRBD2 (6 bases). Sequences were obtained from peripheral blood. The TCR comes from a woman aged 60-70 years with acute or convalescent COVID-19. CDR3 sequence: CASSLETGLSYEQYF. The CDR3 bases are TGTGCCAGCAGCTTAGAAACGGGACTCTCCTACGAGCAGTACTTC.